This T cell receptor beta chain was observed in a study of monozygotic twins with inflammatory bowel disease. Study results and limitations: With inverse Simpson as the measure, TCRbeta diversity was lower in IBD patients than in healthy co-twins. IBD patients, compared with healthy twins, shared fewer clonotypes with others (especially with disease activity).

There are 13 residues in the CDR3. Germline V lookup: CDR1 LGHDT, CDR2 YNNKEL (reference sequence). A remark on this clonotype: Antigen unknown.

Using eight separate reactions per sample, the authors generated cDNA. Nested PCRs (16 and 9 cycles, two total) were applied to TCRalpha and TCRbeta cDNA. TCRdb reanalyzed the 5' RACE reads and collapses them to one entry per CDR3 protein, without DNA. Here the sample table reports about 380,000 distinct CDR3 sequences. V usage is TRBV3-1 and J usage is TRBJ1-3. The clonotype was recovered from a human donor with ulcerative colitis or Crohn's disease, or a healthy co-twin of an affected twin (not recorded which). Source material: blood. The CDR3 sequence: CASSQVERSDKYF.